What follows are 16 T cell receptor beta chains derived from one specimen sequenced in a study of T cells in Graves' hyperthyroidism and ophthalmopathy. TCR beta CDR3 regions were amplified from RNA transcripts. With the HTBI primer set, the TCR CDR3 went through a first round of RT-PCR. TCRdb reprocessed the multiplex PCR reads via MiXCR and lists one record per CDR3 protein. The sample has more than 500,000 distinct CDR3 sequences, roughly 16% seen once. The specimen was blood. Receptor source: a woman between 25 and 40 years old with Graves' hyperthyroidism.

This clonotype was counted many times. The CDR3 loop is CASSEGAGYGEQFF. The CDR3 bases are TGTGCCAGCAGCGAGGGGGCAGGGTATGGTGAGCAGTTCTTC. The J gene is TRBJ2-1, the V gene TRBV2; TRBD1 matches at 7 bases. The CDR3 runs 14 residues. V trimming: 6 bases; J trimming: 9 bases; junction bases outside the gene matches: 11. CDR1 and CDR2 from the germline V gene are SNHLY and FYNNEI. Looking up the rest from reference TRBV2 and TRBJ2-1 gives the full variable domain: EPEVTQTPSHQVTQMGQEVILRCVPISNHLYFYWYRQILGQKVEFLVSFYNNEISEKSEIFDDQFSVERPDGSNFTLKIRSTKLEDSAMYFCASSEGAGYGEQFFGPGTRLTVL.

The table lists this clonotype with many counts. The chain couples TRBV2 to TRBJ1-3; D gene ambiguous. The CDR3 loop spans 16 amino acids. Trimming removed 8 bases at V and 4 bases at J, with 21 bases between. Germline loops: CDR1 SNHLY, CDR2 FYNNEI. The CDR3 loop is CASSKGGGLRGNTIYF. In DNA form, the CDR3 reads TGTGCCAGCTCGAAAGGCGGCGGCCTGAGGGGAAACACCATATATTTT.

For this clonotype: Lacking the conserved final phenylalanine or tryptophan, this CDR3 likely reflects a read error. The CDR3 spells CASSYGRDRGSSYNEQFS. For the CDR3, the DNA is TGTGCCAGCAGTTACGGGCGAGACAGGGGGAGCTCCTACAATGAGCAGTTCTCC. The chain carries TRBV6-5 and TRBJ2-1, with 9 bases lining up with TRBD1. This CDR3 has 18 residues. Losses at the gene ends were 2 bases for V and 0 bases for J; bases not matched to a gene: 8. Per the germline V gene, CDR1 is MNHEY and CDR2 is SVGAGI.

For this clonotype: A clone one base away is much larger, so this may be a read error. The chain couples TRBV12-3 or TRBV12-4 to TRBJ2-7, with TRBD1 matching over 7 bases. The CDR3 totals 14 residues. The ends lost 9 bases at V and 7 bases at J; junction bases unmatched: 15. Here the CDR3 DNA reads TGTGCCAGTTCTCAAAGGGGGCGCGCGAATGAGCAGTACTTC. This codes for CASSQRGRANEQYF.

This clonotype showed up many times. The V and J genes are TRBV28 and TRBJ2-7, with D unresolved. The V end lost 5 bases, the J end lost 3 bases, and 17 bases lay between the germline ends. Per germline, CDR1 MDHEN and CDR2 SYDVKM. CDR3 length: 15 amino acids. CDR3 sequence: CASSPGHQYLYEQYF. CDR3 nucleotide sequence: TGTGCCAGCAGTCCGGGCCACCAATACCTCTACGAGCAGTACTTC.

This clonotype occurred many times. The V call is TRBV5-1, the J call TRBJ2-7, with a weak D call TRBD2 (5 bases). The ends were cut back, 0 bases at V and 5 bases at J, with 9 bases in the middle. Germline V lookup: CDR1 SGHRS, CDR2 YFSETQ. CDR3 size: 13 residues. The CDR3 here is CASSLATGNEQYF. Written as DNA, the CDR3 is TGCGCCAGCAGCTTGGCGACGGGGAACGAGCAGTACTTC.

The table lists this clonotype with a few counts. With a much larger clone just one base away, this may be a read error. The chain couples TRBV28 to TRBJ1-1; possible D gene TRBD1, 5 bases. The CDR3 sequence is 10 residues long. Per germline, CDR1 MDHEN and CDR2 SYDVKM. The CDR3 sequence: CVSGTAEAFF. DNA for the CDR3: TGTGTCAGCGGGACCGCCGAAGCTTTCTTT.

CDR3 nucleotides: TGTGCCAGCACCCTAAGAGGTGTAGACAAAAACATTCAGTACTTC. Protein: CASTLRGVDKNIQYF. J is TRBJ2-4 and V is TRBV6-2 or TRBV6-3; no clear D. Germline CDR1 and CDR2: MNHEY and SVGEGT. Trimming stripped 7 bases from V and 3 bases from J, with 16 bases between. This CDR3 contains 15 residues.

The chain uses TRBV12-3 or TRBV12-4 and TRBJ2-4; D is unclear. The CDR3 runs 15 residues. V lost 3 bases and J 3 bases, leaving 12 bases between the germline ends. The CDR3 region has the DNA TGTGCCAGCAGTTTGGCGGCAGGAGTCAAAAACATTCAGTACTTC. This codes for CASSLAAGVKNIQYF.

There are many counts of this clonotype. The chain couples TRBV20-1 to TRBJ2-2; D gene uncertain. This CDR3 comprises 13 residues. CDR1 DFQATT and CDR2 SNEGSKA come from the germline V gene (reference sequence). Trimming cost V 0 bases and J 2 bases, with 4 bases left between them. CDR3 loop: CSARDYNTGELFF. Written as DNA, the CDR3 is TGCAGTGCTAGAGATTACAACACCGGGGAGCTGTTTTTT.

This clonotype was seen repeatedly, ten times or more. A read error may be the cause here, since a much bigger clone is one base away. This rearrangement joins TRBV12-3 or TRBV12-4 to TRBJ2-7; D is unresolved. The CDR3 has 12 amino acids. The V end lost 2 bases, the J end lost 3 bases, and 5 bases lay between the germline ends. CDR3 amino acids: CASSLQNYEQYF. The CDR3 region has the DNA TGTGCCAGCAGTTTACAGAACTACGAGCAGTACTTC.

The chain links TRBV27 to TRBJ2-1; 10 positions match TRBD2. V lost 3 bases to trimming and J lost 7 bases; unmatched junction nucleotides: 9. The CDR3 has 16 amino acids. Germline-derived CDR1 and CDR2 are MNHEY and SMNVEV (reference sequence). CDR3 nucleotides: TGTGCCAGCAGTTTGCGTCGCCTAGCGGGAGTAAATGAGCAGTTCTTC. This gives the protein CASSLRRLAGVNEQFF.

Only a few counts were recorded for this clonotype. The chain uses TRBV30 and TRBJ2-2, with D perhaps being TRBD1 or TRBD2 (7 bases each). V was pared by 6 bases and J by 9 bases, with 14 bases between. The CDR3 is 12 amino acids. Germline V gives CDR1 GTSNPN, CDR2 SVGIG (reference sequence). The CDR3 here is CACQGGARELFF. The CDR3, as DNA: TGTGCCTGTCAGGGGGGGGCCAGGGAGCTGTTTTTT.

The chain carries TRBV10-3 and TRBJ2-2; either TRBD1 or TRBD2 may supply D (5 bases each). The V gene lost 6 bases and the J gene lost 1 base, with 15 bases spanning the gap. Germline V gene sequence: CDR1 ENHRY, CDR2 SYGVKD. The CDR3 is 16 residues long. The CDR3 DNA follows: TGTGCCATCAGCCAGAGGGGTCCGGGGAACACCGGGGAGCTGTTTTTT. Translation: CAISQRGPGNTGELFF.

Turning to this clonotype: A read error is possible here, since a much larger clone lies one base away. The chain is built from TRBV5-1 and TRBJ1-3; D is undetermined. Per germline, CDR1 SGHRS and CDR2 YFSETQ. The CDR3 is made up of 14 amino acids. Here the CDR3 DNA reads TGCGCCGGCAGCTTGGTACACTCTGGAAACACCATATATTTT. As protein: CAGSLVHSGNTIYF.

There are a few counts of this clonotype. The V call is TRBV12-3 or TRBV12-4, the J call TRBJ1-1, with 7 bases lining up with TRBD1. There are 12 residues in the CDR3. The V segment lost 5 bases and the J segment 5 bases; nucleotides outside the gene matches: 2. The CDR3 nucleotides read TGTGCCAGCAGTCAACAGGGGACTGAAGCTTTCTTT. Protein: CASSQQGTEAFF.